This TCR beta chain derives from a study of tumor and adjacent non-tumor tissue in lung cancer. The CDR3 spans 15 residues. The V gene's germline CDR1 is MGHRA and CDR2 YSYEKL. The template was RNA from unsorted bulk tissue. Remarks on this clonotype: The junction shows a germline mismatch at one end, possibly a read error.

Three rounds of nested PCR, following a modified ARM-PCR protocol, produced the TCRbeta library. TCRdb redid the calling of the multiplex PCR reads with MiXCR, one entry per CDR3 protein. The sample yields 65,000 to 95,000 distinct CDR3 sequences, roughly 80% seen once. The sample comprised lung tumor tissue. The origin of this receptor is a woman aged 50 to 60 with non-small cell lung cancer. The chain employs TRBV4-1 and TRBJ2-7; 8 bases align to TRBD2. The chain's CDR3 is CAISLSTSGCYEQYF. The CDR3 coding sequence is TGCGCCATCAGCCTAAGCACTAGCGGCTGCTACGAGCAGTACTTC.